This T cell receptor beta chain was sequenced during a study of blood T cell repertoires in COVID-19. Study processing details: Nucleated cell counts were estimated from reference gene primer amplification. This table comes from immunoSEQ multiplex PCR, and its TCRdb copy is limited to in-frame clones, with some not included. V, J and clone size derive from that table, while D and trimming were established from the DNA sequence. The table lists about 270,000 clones, roughly 88% of them singletons, with approximately 1.2% in the top ten. The specimen sequenced was PBMCs or T cells enriched from blood (not recorded which). The sequence was obtained from a middle-aged woman with acute COVID-19.

CDR3 sequence: CASSLGGANTEAFF. CDR3 sequence (DNA): TGCGCCAGCAGCTTGGGTGGGGCGAACACTGAAGCTTTCTTT. The chain uses TRBV5-1 and TRBJ1-1, with a tentative D call TRBD1 (5 bases). Germline CDR1 SGHRS, CDR2 YFSETQ. The CDR3 is 14 residues long. The V and J ends lost 0 bases and 1 base respectively, with 7 bases between them.